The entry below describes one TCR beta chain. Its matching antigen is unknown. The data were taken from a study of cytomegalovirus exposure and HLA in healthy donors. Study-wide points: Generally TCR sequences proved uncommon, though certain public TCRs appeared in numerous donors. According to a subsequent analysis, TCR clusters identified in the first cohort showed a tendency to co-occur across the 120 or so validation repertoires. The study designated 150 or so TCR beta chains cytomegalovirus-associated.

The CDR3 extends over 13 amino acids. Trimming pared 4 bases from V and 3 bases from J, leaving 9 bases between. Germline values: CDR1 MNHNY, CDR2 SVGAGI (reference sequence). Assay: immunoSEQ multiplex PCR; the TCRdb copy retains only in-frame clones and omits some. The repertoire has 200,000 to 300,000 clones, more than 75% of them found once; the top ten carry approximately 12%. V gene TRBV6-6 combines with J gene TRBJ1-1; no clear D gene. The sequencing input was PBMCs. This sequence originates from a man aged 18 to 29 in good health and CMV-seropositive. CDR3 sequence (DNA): TGTGCCAGCAGTTCGGTGGGGTACACTGAAGCTTTCTTT. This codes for CASSSVGYTEAFF.